This TCR beta chain emerged from a study of blood T cell repertoires in COVID-19. Study background: Sample material is recorded as cDNA or gDNA derived from T cells, B-cell-depleted T cells, or PBMCs.

Clones were sequenced by immunoSEQ multiplex PCR, and TCRdb holds only the in-frame ones, with some missing. The table has about 130,000 clones, around 80% seen once. Germline V gene lookup returns CDR1 MNHEY and CDR2 SVGAGI. This CDR3 is 14 amino acids long. Trimming stripped 6 bases from V and 3 bases from J, with 15 bases between. This rearrangement joins TRBV6-5 to TRBJ2-7; D may be TRBD1 (5 bases). Sequencing was done on a sample of peripheral blood. The TCR sequence derives from a human donor in a cohort sampled during active COVID-19. The CDR3 coding sequence is TGTGCCAGCAGCTCAAGTAGGACATTCTACGAGCAGTACTTC. It translates to CASSSSRTFYEQYF.